This TCR beta chain was sequenced during a study of blood T cell repertoires in COVID-19. Whole-study context: The United States, Italy and Spain were the sources of the acute and convalescent COVID-19 samples. The analysed material was cDNA or gDNA that came from T cells, B-cell-depleted T cells, or PBMCs.

V gave up 3 bases and J gave up 7 bases; unmatched junction bases: 5. In germline, CDR1 is MNHNS, CDR2 SASEGT. The CDR3 spans 14 residues. How the authors handled the data: Scientists estimated how many nucleated cells there were by amplifying reference gene primers. TCRdb keeps only in-frame clones here, not all; method: immunoSEQ multiplex PCR. Clone size and V and J calls were adopted from that table, with D and trimming inferred from the DNA. The sample has fewer than 300,000 clones; 85% to 90% are singletons. This clone has only one observation. The chain carries TRBV6-1 and TRBJ2-1; 8 nucleotides align to TRBD1. This clonotype was sampled from a woman in her forties or fifties with COVID-19, enrolled during active disease. The source material was peripheral blood. The CDR3: CASSDTGGKNEQFF. The CDR3 nucleotides are TGTGCCAGCAGTGACACAGGGGGGAAAAATGAGCAGTTCTTC.